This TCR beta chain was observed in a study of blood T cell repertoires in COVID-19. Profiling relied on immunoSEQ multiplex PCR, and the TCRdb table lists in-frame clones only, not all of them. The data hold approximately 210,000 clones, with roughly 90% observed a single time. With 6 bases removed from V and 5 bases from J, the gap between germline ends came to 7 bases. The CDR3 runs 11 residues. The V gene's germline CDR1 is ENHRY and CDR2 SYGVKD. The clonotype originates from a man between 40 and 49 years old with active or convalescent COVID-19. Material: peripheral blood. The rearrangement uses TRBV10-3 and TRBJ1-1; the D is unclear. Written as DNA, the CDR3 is TGTGCCATCAGAGATGAGACTGAAGCTTTCTTT. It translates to CAIRDETEAFF.